These 28 T cell receptor beta chains were sequenced from one sample in a study of T cell changes during pregnancy in multiple sclerosis. Here immunoSEQ multiplex PCR was the method, and the copy in TCRdb shows in-frame clones only, minus some. The data contain approximately 22,000 clones, around four fifths of them singletons. The sequencing used CD8+ T cells from peripheral blood mononuclear cells, collected in the first trimester of pregnancy. The receptor source for this set is a female donor in good health, enrolled as a control in a pregnancy study.

The genes are TRBV28 and TRBJ2-3; 9 bases match TRBD2. Germline V gene sequence: CDR1 MDHEN, CDR2 SYDVKM. The CDR3 has 14 amino acids. Germline trimming cut 7 bases from V and 5 bases from J; bases unmatched to any gene: 7. The CDR3 nucleotides are TGTGCCAGCAAGGTTAGCGGGAGTAGAGATACGCAGTATTTT. It is translated as CASKVSGSRDTQYF.

The chain employs TRBV5-1 and TRBJ2-1; D is possibly TRBD2 (5 bases). The length of the CDR3 is 15 residues. The V gene lost 0 bases and the J gene lost 3 bases, with 10 bases spanning the gap. Germline loops: CDR1 SGHRS, CDR2 YFSETQ. The DNA of the CDR3 is TGCGCCAGCAGCTTGGCCACGACTAACTACAATGAGCAGTTCTTC. It specifies CASSLATTNYNEQFF.

This clone was detected once. V is TRBV18 and J is TRBJ1-1, with D maybe TRBD1 (6 bases). The CDR3 contains 14 residues. V dropped 2 bases and J dropped 3 bases, with 10 bases sitting between them. Germline CDR1 KGHSH, CDR2 LQKENI. The CDR3: CASSPRQVDTEAFF. In nucleotides, the CDR3 is TGTGCCAGCTCACCAAGACAGGTCGACACTGAAGCTTTCTTT.

The chain joins TRBV29-1 to TRBJ1-2; 11 positions match TRBD1. The V segment lost 4 bases and the J segment 0 bases; nucleotides outside the gene matches: 4. This CDR3 has 15 amino acids. The germline CDR1 and CDR2 sequences are SQVTM and ANQGSEA. The CDR3 loop reads CSVVGQGDPNYGYTF. The CDR3 DNA sequence: TGCAGCGTTGTGGGACAGGGGGATCCTAACTATGGCTACACCTTC. The whole variable domain, filled in from reference TRBV29-1 and TRBJ1-2, reads SAVISQKPSRDICQRGTSLTIQCQVDSQVTMMFWYRQQPGQSLTLIATANQGSEATYESGFVIDKFPISRPNLTFSTLTVSNMSPEDSSIYLCSVVGQGDPNYGYTFGSGTRLTVV.

This chain links TRBV7-9 with TRBJ2-3; 8 positions agree with TRBD2. Germline assignment: CDR1 SEHNR and CDR2 FQNEAQ (reference sequence). The CDR3 sequence is 15 residues long. The V and J ends lost 1 base and 3 bases, in that order; junction bases with no gene match: 3. The CDR3 sequence is CASSLGGGGTDTQYF. In DNA form, the CDR3 reads TGTGCCAGCAGCTTAGGAGGCGGGGGGACAGATACGCAGTATTTT.

The table lists this clone with a count of one. V and J are TRBV5-1 and TRBJ1-2; possible D gene TRBD1, 6 bases. V lost 4 bases, J lost 4 bases, and 14 bases lay in between. The germline CDR1 and CDR2 sequences are SGHRS and YFSETQ. This CDR3 has 14 amino acids. For the CDR3, the DNA is TGCGCCAGCAGCCCAGGACAGCACTTCTATGGCTACACCTTC. Amino acids: CASSPGQHFYGYTF.

The rearrangement uses TRBV9 and TRBJ2-3; maybe TRBD2 (5 bases). The CDR3 loop spans 17 amino acids. Germline V gene data show CDR1 as SGDLS and CDR2 as YYNGEE. V dropped 0 bases and J dropped 0 bases, with 14 bases sitting between them. Here the CDR3 reads CASSVGQGGYSTDTQYF. DNA for the CDR3: TGTGCCAGCAGCGTAGGCCAAGGCGGGTACAGCACAGATACGCAGTATTTT.

The genes are TRBV5-1 and TRBJ1-6; 7 bases are a match to TRBD1. The CDR3 covers 14 residues. CDR1 and CDR2 from the germline V gene are SGHRS and YFSETQ. After removal of 4 bases from V and 10 bases from J, the junction contained 8 bases not matched to a gene. The CDR3 bases are TGCGCCAGCAGCGGTCCGGGACAGAGGTCACCCCTCCACTTT. Translated, it gives CASSGPGQRSPLHF.

In its sample, this clone ranks as medium-sized (0.01 to 0.1%). The V call is TRBV6-4, the J call TRBJ2-3, with TRBD2 matching over 11 bases. V trimming: 8 bases; J trimming: 4 bases; junction bases outside the gene matches: 5. Germline V gene sequence: CDR1 MRHNA, CDR2 SNTAGT. The CDR3 is made up of 14 amino acids. CDR3 region: CASSSGGISDTQYF. The CDR3 nucleotides read TGTGCCAGCTCTAGCGGGGGGATCTCAGATACGCAGTATTTT.

This sequence joins TRBV7-2 and TRBJ2-7; no definite D call. From germline, CDR1 is SGHTA and CDR2 FQGNSA. The ends were cut back, 1 base at V and 4 bases at J, with 5 bases in the middle. CDR3 length: 12 residues. CDR3: CASSLVRYEQYF. CDR3 in DNA: TGTGCCAGCAGCTTAGTCCGTTACGAGCAGTACTTC.

This rearrangement joins TRBV12-2 to TRBJ1-1; TRBD1 is the table's D call and was not checked against the DNA. TRBV12-2 is labeled a pseudogene. The CDR3 runs 15 residues. The CDR3: CASRLLGQGMTEAFF. The CDR3 nucleotides read TGTGCAAGTCGCTTATTAGGGCAGGGGATGACTGAAGCTTTCTTT.

V gene TRBV7-7 combines with J gene TRBJ2-2; D unclear. This CDR3 is built from 12 residues. CDR1 is SSHAT, CDR2 FNYEAQ, per germline (reference sequence). V was shortened by 2 bases and J by 6 bases, with 4 bases between the two germline ends. CDR3 DNA sequence: TGTGCCAGCAGCTTAAACTCCGGGGAGCTGTTTTTT. It is translated as CASSLNSGELFF.

J is TRBJ2-2 and V is TRBV30; D may be TRBD2 (5 bases). The CDR3 loop spans 15 amino acids. V was pared by 0 bases and J by 8 bases, with 16 bases between. Germline V gene sequence: CDR1 GTSNPN, CDR2 SVGIG (reference sequence). CDR3 nucleotides: TGTGCCTGGAGTGTACTGGAGCGGTCCTCGGGGGAGCTGTTTTTT. Its protein is CAWSVLERSSGELFF.

The chain links TRBV7-9 to TRBJ2-1; D is perhaps TRBD2 (6 bases). The CDR3 extends over 15 amino acids. CDR1 is SEHNR, CDR2 FQNEAQ, per germline (reference sequence). V lost 4 bases to trimming and J lost 1 base, with 11 bases between them. The CDR3 here is CASSSSGTSYNEQFF. The CDR3 DNA follows: TGTGCCAGCAGCTCTTCCGGGACTTCCTACAATGAGCAGTTCTTC.

The CDR3 sequence is CASSVGPGLSTEAFF. DNA of the CDR3: TGTGCCAGCAGCGTGGGACCCGGGTTGTCTACTGAAGCTTTCTTT. The chain couples TRBV5-4 to TRBJ1-1, with D tentatively TRBD1 (5 bases). The ends were cut back, 4 bases at V and 5 bases at J, with 18 bases in the middle. CDR3 size: 15 residues. CDR1 is SGHNT and CDR2 is YYREEE in the germline V gene (reference sequence). The variable domain in full, with the rest retrieved from reference TRBV5-4 and TRBJ1-1, is ETGVTQSPTHLIKTRGQQVTLRCSSQSGHNTVSWYQQALGQGPQFIFQYYREEENGRGNFPPRFSGLQFPNYSSELNVNALELDDSALYLCASSVGPGLSTEAFFGQGTRLTVV.

This chain's CDR3 is CASSLDLSGGAYNEQFF. DNA for the CDR3: TGTGCCAGCAGCTTAGACCTTAGCGGGGGTGCCTACAATGAGCAGTTCTTC. The chain has TRBV11-2 and TRBJ2-1, with 9 bases that match TRBD2. The CDR3 spans 17 residues. Germline assignment: CDR1 SGHAT and CDR2 FQNNGV. Trimming took 0 bases from V and 2 from J; bases not matched to a gene: 5.

This sequence joins TRBV7-6 and TRBJ2-7; 12 bases line up with TRBD2. After removal of 5 bases from V and 3 bases from J, the junction contained 14 bases not matched to a gene. Germline CDR1 and CDR2: SGHVS and FNYEAQ. This CDR3 region has 18 residues. The CDR3 protein is CASSPLGETSGGLYEQYF. DNA for the CDR3: TGTGCCAGCAGCCCACTTGGTGAGACTAGCGGGGGACTCTACGAGCAGTACTTC. The full variable domain, rest sourced from reference TRBV7-6 and TRBJ2-7, is GAGVSQSPRYKVTKRGQDVALRCDPISGHVSLYWYRQALGQGPEFLTYFNYEAQQDKSGLPNDRFSAERPEGSISTLTIQRTEQRDSAMYRCASSPLGETSGGLYEQYFGPGTRLTVT.

The chain uses TRBV6-1 and TRBJ1-4, with TRBD1 as a possible D gene (6 bases). The germline V gene has CDR1 MNHNS and CDR2 SASEGT. CDR3 length equals 14 residues. The V gene lost 7 bases and the J gene lost 3 bases, with 12 bases spanning the gap. The CDR3 DNA reads as TGTGCCAGCAAGTGGGACACATCTAATGAAAAACTGTTTTTT. Translation: CASKWDTSNEKLFF.

The chain joins TRBV7-9 to TRBJ2-7; 9 nucleotides agree with TRBD1. CDR1 and CDR2 (germline): SEHNR, FQNEAQ (reference sequence). The trim removed 4 bases at V and 5 bases at J, leaving 12 bases unmatched. This CDR3 spans 16 amino acids. The DNA for the CDR3 is TGTGCCAGCAGCTGGGCCCCACAGGGGGCGGCCGACGAGCAGTACTTC. Its translation is CASSWAPQGAADEQYF.

The rearrangement joins TRBV19 to TRBJ2-3; 11 bases map to TRBD2. The V and J ends lost 3 bases and 2 bases, in that order; junction bases with no gene match: 13. This CDR3 has 19 amino acids. Germline assignment: CDR1 LNHDA and CDR2 SQIVND (reference sequence). The CDR3 DNA reads TGTGCCAGTAGTATGAGCGGGGGGGGACTAGCGGTTTTCACAGATACGCAGTATTTT. Amino acids: CASSMSGGGLAVFTDTQYF.

This sequence joins TRBV6-1 and TRBJ1-2, with 11 positions matching TRBD1. This CDR3 is built from 14 residues. Germline lookup yields CDR1 MNHNS and CDR2 SASEGT. The V and J ends lost 3 bases and 8 bases, in that order; junction bases with no gene match: 5. As DNA, the CDR3 is TGTGCCAGCAGTGACGGACAGGGGGCGAGGGGCTACACCTTC. Translating gives CASSDGQGARGYTF.

In this sample, this clone turned up once. The CDR3 spells CASGLVLGGKYNEQFF. As DNA, the CDR3 is TGTGCTAGTGGTTTGGTACTGGGCGGGAAGTACAATGAGCAGTTCTTC. The chain employs TRBV12-5 and TRBJ2-1, with D maybe TRBD2 (6 bases). Deletions cut 0 bases from V and 4 bases from J, with 13 bases between. From germline, CDR1 is LGHNT and CDR2 FRNRAP. The CDR3 has 16 amino acids. The variable domain in full, completed from reference TRBV12-5 and TRBJ2-1, reads DARVTQTPRHKVTEMGQEVTMRCQPILGHNTVFWYRQTMMQGLELLAYFRNRAPLDDSGMPKDRFSAEMPDATLATLKIQPSEPRDSAVYFCASGLVLGGKYNEQFFGPGTRLTVL.

This chain uses TRBV6-4 with TRBJ1-4; tentatively, D is TRBD1 (6 bases). This CDR3 has 14 amino acids. V was cut by 3 bases and J by 5 bases, with 10 bases left in between. CDR1 is MRHNA and CDR2 is SNTAGT in the germline V gene. CDR3 sequence reads: CASSEGQGNEKLFF. Here the CDR3 DNA reads TGTGCCAGCAGTGAAGGCCAGGGGAATGAAAAACTGTTTTTT.

V gene TRBV27 combines with J gene TRBJ2-3, with D possibly TRBD1 on 6 matching bases. Germline loops: CDR1 MNHEY, CDR2 SMNVEV (reference sequence). The V end was cut by 2 bases, the J end by 5 bases, with 8 bases between. The CDR3 runs to 13 residues. The CDR3 DNA follows: TGTGCCAGCAGTTTACCCAGGGGAGATACGCAGTATTTT. This gives the protein CASSLPRGDTQYF.

This CDR3 is CASSFGQGQETQYF. The CDR3 bases are TGTGCCAGCAGCTTCGGACAGGGTCAAGAGACCCAGTACTTC. The rearrangement uses TRBV7-9 and TRBJ2-5, with TRBD1 identical over 8 bases. The CDR3 is 14 amino acids. Looked up from germline, CDR1 is SEHNR and CDR2 is FQNEAQ (reference sequence). After removal of 3 bases from V and 2 bases from J, the junction contained 2 bases not matched to a gene.

The chain recombines TRBV6-1 with TRBJ1-4; D is unresolved. Germline assignment: CDR1 MNHNS and CDR2 SASEGT. The length of the CDR3 is 14 residues. The V end was cut by 3 bases, the J end by 7 bases, with 12 bases between. For the CDR3, the DNA is TGTGCCAGCAGTGACGGACGGGGAGTTGAAAAACTGTTTTTT. This encodes CASSDGRGVEKLFF.

This clone was seen at least ten times. In nucleotides, the CDR3 is TGTGCCAGCAAAACTGGACTAGATTCCGGGGAGCTGTTTTTT. As protein: CASKTGLDSGELFF. V and J are TRBV2 and TRBJ2-2, with 7 bases that match TRBD2. CDR1 and CDR2 (germline): SNHLY, FYNNEI. The ends lost 7 bases at V and 6 bases at J; junction bases unmatched: 8. The CDR3 covers 14 residues.

CDR3 protein: CASSAGRSVRGGTEAFF. CDR3 bases: TGTGCCAGCAGCGCAGGACGATCAGTAAGGGGAGGTACTGAAGCTTTCTTT. The rearrangement joins TRBV9 to TRBJ1-1; weak D call: TRBD1 (5 bases). Germline assignment: CDR1 SGDLS and CDR2 YYNGEE. Trimming left V 3 bases short and J 5 bases short, with 23 bases between. The CDR3 length is 17 residues.